The 23 T cell receptor beta chains given below trace back to one sample, sequenced in a study of identical twins. TCRdb re-called the 5' RACE reads through MiXCR, storing one row per CDR3 protein. The repertoire has 1,800,000 or so distinct CDR3 sequences, 32% of them found once; the top ten carry 0.25% to 0.3%. Sequenced sample: cord blood. The receptors were sampled from a newborn girl in good health.

The CDR3 sequence: CASSGRVYYEQYF. Here the CDR3 DNA reads TGTGCCAGCAGTGGTAGGGTCTACTACGAGCAGTACTTC. The V call is TRBV2, the J call TRBJ2-4; D is unclear. The DNA end is a closer match to TRBJ2-7, so the J assignment may be wrong. This CDR3 spans 13 amino acids. Germline V gene data show CDR1 as SNHLY and CDR2 as FYNNEI.

This clonotype was seen only a few times. The chain is built from TRBV7-6 and TRBJ2-7; the match to TRBD1 covers 9 bases. CDR3 size: 13 residues. Germline V lookup: CDR1 SGHVS, CDR2 FNYEAQ. The J segment lost 6 bases and the V segment lost 2 bases, leaving 2 bases of the junction unmatched. The CDR3 loop is CASSLNRGLEQYF. In nucleotides, the CDR3 is TGTGCCAGCAGCTTAAACAGGGGGCTCGAGCAGTACTTC.

This clonotype has a handful of counts. The chain is built from TRBV4-2 and TRBJ2-1, with D possibly being TRBD1 or TRBD2 (5 bases each). This CDR3 spans 14 amino acids. V lost 4 bases to trimming and J lost 9 bases, with 16 bases between them. CDR1 and CDR2 from the germline V gene are LGHNA and YNFKEQ. CDR3 amino acids: CASSPGIAGTEQFF. Here the CDR3 DNA reads TGTGCCAGCAGCCCAGGGATAGCCGGGACTGAGCAGTTCTTC.

The chain recombines TRBV28 with TRBJ2-3; 10 nucleotides match TRBD2. Germline lookup yields CDR1 MDHEN and CDR2 SYDVKM. Losses at the gene ends were 9 bases for V and 5 bases for J; bases not matched to a gene: 11. The CDR3 runs 15 residues. The CDR3 loop is CASPPLAGVIDTQYF. In nucleotides, the CDR3 is TGTGCCAGTCCTCCCCTAGCGGGAGTCATAGATACGCAGTATTTT.

Many counts were recorded for this clonotype. The chain combines TRBV12-3 or TRBV12-4 with TRBJ2-7, with a tentative D call TRBD2 (6 bases). V shed 3 bases and J shed 4 bases, with 22 bases lying between them. This CDR3 spans 17 amino acids. The CDR3 loop is CASSLVVPFGSGYEQYF. CDR3 bases: TGTGCCAGCAGTTTGGTCGTCCCATTCGGGAGTGGGTACGAGCAGTACTTC.

The rearrangement uses TRBV20-1 and TRBJ2-1; 10 bases align to TRBD2. This CDR3 is 12 amino acids long. Trimming removed 4 bases from V and 15 bases from J; junction bases left unmatched: 9. Germline lookup yields CDR1 DFQATT and CDR2 SNEGSKA (reference sequence). The CDR3 sequence is CSATAGGPTRFF. The CDR3 coding sequence is TGCAGTGCTACAGCGGGAGGGCCTACTAGGTTCTTC.

This clonotype appeared a few times. The chain recombines TRBV6-6 with TRBJ1-1, with 7 bases fitting TRBD1. CDR3 size: 12 residues. CDR1 is MNHNY and CDR2 is SVGAGI in the germline V gene (reference sequence). The junction had 2 bases not matched to a gene; V was cut back by 6 bases and J by 4 bases. CDR3 bases: TGTGCCAGCAGGGGGACAGTCACTGAAGCTTTCTTT. This translates into CASRGTVTEAFF.

The V call is TRBV20-1, the J call TRBJ1-6; 10 bases align to TRBD1. V lost 5 bases and J lost 10; bases outside the gene matches: 8. Germline loops: CDR1 DFQATT, CDR2 SNEGSKA (reference sequence). The CDR3 extends over 14 amino acids. The CDR3 protein is CSASPGTGDSPLHF. The CDR3 DNA sequence: TGCAGTGCTTCTCCAGGGACAGGGGACTCACCCCTCCACTTT.

The chain recombines TRBV7-9 with TRBJ2-5; D is possibly TRBD1 or TRBD2 (5 bases each). Germline loops: CDR1 SEHNR, CDR2 FQNEAQ (reference sequence). This CDR3 comprises 16 residues. V lost 1 base, J lost 13 bases, and 25 bases lay in between. CDR3 in amino acids: CASSLVGGDVVGGAYF. CDR3 nucleotide sequence: TGTGCCAGCAGCTTAGTCGGTGGGGACGTGGTAGGAGGTGCGTACTTC.

The chain is built from TRBV11-2 and TRBJ2-1; 7 positions agree with TRBD1. V trimming: 3 bases; J trimming: 2 bases; junction bases outside the gene matches: 4. Germline lookup yields CDR1 SGHAT and CDR2 FQNNGV. The CDR3 length is 15 residues. The CDR3 protein is CASSFSQGPYNEQFF. In nucleotides, the CDR3 is TGTGCCAGCAGCTTCTCACAGGGGCCCTACAATGAGCAGTTCTTC.

The chain joins TRBV9 to TRBJ1-5, with 10 nucleotides matching TRBD1. CDR1 and CDR2 (germline): SGDLS, YYNGEE. Trimming cost V 6 bases and J 4 bases; bases outside gene matches: 7. The CDR3 is 15 residues long. CDR3 sequence: CASTSGTGVNQPQHF. CDR3 nucleotide sequence: TGTGCCAGCACATCCGGGACAGGGGTTAATCAGCCCCAGCATTTT.

This clonotype has ten or more counts. One junction end does not reproduce the germline sequence, and a read error may be involved. V and J are TRBV5-1 and TRBJ2-3, with 7 bases lining up with TRBD2. Germline loops: CDR1 SGHRS, CDR2 YFSETQ. The CDR3 extends over 13 amino acids. The DNA of the CDR3 is TGTGCCAGCAGTAGCGGGAGCACAGATACGCAGTATTTT. It codes for CASSSGSTDTQYF.

This clonotype appeared a few times. The chain carries TRBV3-1 and TRBJ2-7, with no clear D. This CDR3 is 13 amino acids long. CDR1 is LGHDT, CDR2 YNNKEL, per germline (reference sequence). V lost 5 bases and J 2 bases, leaving 10 bases between the germline ends. CDR3 sequence reads: CASSYGDAYEQYF. The CDR3 DNA reads TGTGCCAGCAGCTATGGGGATGCCTACGAGCAGTACTTC.

This sequence joins TRBV29-1 and TRBJ1-1; a possible D gene is TRBD1 (5 bases). With 3 bases removed from V and 6 bases from J, the gap between germline ends came to 14 bases. The CDR3 loop spans 13 amino acids. Germline values: CDR1 SQVTM, CDR2 ANQGSEA. CDR3 DNA: TGCAGCGTTGAGGGGACGGGGCCGGCTGAAGCTTTCTTT. This translates into CSVEGTGPAEAFF.

This clonotype was observed a handful of times. The chain employs TRBV10-3 and TRBJ1-6; D gene ambiguous. CDR3 size: 17 residues. Germline V gene lookup returns CDR1 ENHRY and CDR2 SYGVKD. V was pared by 2 bases and J by 8 bases, with 19 bases between. The CDR3 DNA follows: TGTGCCATCAGTGAGGTGGCTTTAAATGATCCGCATTCACCCCTCCACTTT. This codes for CAISEVALNDPHSPLHF.

This clonotype was counted between two and nine times. This chain connects TRBV20-1 to TRBJ2-5, with 7 bases that match TRBD1. The CDR3 is made up of 12 amino acids. In germline, CDR1 is DFQATT, CDR2 SNEGSKA (reference sequence). With V trimmed by 4 bases and J by 2 bases, 1 base remained unmatched. The CDR3 DNA follows: TGCAGTGCTATGGGACAGCAAGAGACCCAGTACTTC. It specifies CSAMGQQETQYF.

J is TRBJ1-5 and V is TRBV27; D gene unclear. Germline CDR1 and CDR2: MNHEY and SMNVEV (reference sequence). The CDR3 contains 15 residues. The V gene lost 1 base and the J gene lost 1 base, with 8 bases spanning the gap. DNA for the CDR3: TGTGCCAGCAGTTTATATCCACCGAGCAATCAGCCCCAGCATTTT. As protein: CASSLYPPSNQPQHF.

On this clonotype: One base away lies a much larger clone, so this may be a sequencing read error. The V and J genes are TRBV4-1 and TRBJ2-1; perhaps D is TRBD1 or TRBD2 (5 bases each). Germline CDR1 and CDR2: MGHRA and YSYEKL. Trimming took 0 bases from V and 10 from J, leaving 16 bases between them. This CDR3 contains 15 residues. Here the CDR3 reads CASSQDRGGPYEQFF. For the CDR3, the DNA is TGCGCCAGCAGCCAAGATCGGGGCGGACCCTACGAGCAGTTCTTC.

The chain carries TRBV21-1 and TRBJ2-3; no check of the table's D call, TRBD2, against the DNA was made. TRBV21-1 is noted as a pseudogene. The CDR3 has 16 amino acids. The DNA for the CDR3 is TGTGCCAGCACCCCTAGCGGGGGCTCTAGCACAGATACGCAGTATTTT. Protein sequence: CASTPSGGSSTDTQYF.

This chain uses TRBV12-3 or TRBV12-4 with TRBJ1-3; D ambiguous. The CDR3 has 15 amino acids. Trimming shortened V by 3 bases and J by 1 base, and 10 bases separated the two germline ends. CDR3 region: CASSFVAESGNTIYF. The CDR3 nucleotides are TGTGCCAGCAGTTTTGTGGCAGAATCTGGAAACACCATATATTTT.

This chain links TRBV27 with TRBJ2-5, with D perhaps TRBD1 (5 bases). The V gene lost 4 bases and the J gene lost 5 bases, with 11 bases spanning the gap. Germline V gene sequence: CDR1 MNHEY, CDR2 SMNVEV (reference sequence). The CDR3 sequence is 13 residues long. This CDR3 reads CASSWGRAETQYF. The CDR3 nucleotides are TGTGCCAGCAGTTGGGGCAGGGCGGAGACCCAGTACTTC.

The chain combines TRBV10-2 with TRBJ2-1; D perhaps matches TRBD1 (5 bases). The germline V and J ends were trimmed by 2 bases and 7 bases, with 18 bases remaining between them. Germline-derived CDR1 and CDR2 are WSHSY and SAAADI. CDR3 size: 16 residues. The CDR3 is CASSERPRIKGNEQFF. DNA for the CDR3: TGCGCCAGCAGTGAGAGACCGAGAATCAAGGGGAATGAGCAGTTCTTC.

This clonotype was observed a handful of times. The gene calls are TRBV7-6 and TRBJ2-1; the D is unclear. CDR3 length: 15 amino acids. Looked up from germline, CDR1 is SGHVS and CDR2 is FNYEAQ. Trimming removed 5 bases from V and 6 bases from J, with 17 bases in between. This CDR3 reads CASSLIIAESNEQFF. As DNA, the CDR3 is TGTGCCAGCAGCCTTATAATAGCCGAATCCAATGAGCAGTTCTTC.